This entry features one T cell receptor beta chain sequence. This sample is drawn from a study of control samples from healthy donors and cancer patients. Some clones are missing from TCRdb's copy, which holds only in-frame ones; the method was immunoSEQ multiplex PCR. This repertoire shows approximately 170,000 clones, more than 85% found once; its top ten account for about 0.73%. The CDR3 has 12 residues. Germline V gene sequence: CDR1 GTSNPN, CDR2 SVGIG (reference sequence). Trimming pared 0 bases from V and 7 bases from J, leaving 9 bases between. The sequencing input was blood. This sequence originates from a woman aged 25 to 39 in good health. The chain joins TRBV30 to TRBJ1-1; D remains ambiguous. The CDR3 reads CAWSVEGYEAFF. The CDR3, as DNA: TGTGCCTGGAGTGTAGAGGGTTATGAAGCTTTCTTT.